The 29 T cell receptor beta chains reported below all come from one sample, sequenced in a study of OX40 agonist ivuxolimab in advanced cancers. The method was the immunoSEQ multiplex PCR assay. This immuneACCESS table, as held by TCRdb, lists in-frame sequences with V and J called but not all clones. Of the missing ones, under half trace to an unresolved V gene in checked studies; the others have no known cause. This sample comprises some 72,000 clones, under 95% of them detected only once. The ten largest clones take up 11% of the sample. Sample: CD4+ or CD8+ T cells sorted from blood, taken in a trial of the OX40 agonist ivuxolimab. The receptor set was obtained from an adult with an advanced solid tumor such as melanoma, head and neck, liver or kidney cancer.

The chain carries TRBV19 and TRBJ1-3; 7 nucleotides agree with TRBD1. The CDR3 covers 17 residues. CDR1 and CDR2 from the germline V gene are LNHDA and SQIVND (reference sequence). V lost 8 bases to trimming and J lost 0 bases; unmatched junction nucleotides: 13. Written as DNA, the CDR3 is TGTGCCAGTTTACCGGGACAGACTATCATCTCTGGAAACACCATATATTTT. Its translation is CASLPGQTIISGNTIYF.

The CDR3 sequence is CASTITGDGPSNSPLHF. CDR3 DNA sequence: TGTGCCAGCACAATAACAGGGGATGGGCCCAGTAATTCACCCCTCCACTTT. The chain links TRBV13 to TRBJ1-6, with 7 bases aligning to TRBD1. The CDR3 extends over 17 amino acids. CDR1 and CDR2 (germline): PRHDT, FYEKMQ (reference sequence). V lost 7 bases to trimming and J lost 6 bases; unmatched junction nucleotides: 15.

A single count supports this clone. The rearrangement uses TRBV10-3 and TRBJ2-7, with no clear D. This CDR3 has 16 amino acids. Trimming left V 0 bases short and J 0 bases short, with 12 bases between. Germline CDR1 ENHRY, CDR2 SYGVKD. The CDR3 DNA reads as TGTGCCATCAGTGAGTCTCCAGGTCAGAGCTCCTACGAGCAGTACTTC. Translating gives CAISESPGQSSYEQYF.

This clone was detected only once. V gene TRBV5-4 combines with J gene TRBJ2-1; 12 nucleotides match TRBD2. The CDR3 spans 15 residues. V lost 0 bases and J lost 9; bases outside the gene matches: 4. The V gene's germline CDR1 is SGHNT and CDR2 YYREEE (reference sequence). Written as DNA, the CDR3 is TGTGCCAGCAGCTTGGCGTCTAGCGGGGGGGGTGAGCAGTTCTTC. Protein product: CASSLASSGGGEQFF. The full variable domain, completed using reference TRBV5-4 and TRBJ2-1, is ETGVTQSPTHLIKTRGQQVTLRCSSQSGHNTVSWYQQALGQGPQFIFQYYREEENGRGNFPPRFSGLQFPNYSSELNVNALELDDSALYLCASSLASSGGGEQFFGPGTRLTVL.

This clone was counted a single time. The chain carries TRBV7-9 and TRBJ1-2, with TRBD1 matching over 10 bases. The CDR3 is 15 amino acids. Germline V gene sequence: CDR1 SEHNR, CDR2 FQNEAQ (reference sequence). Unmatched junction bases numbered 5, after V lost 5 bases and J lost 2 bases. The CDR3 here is CASSPAGQGNYGYTF. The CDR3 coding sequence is TGTGCCAGCAGCCCAGCGGGACAGGGGAACTATGGCTACACCTTC.

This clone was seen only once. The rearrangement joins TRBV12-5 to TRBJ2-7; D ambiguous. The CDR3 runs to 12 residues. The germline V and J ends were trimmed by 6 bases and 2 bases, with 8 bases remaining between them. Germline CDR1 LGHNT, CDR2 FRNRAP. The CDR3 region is CASGDGPYEQYF. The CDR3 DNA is TGTGCTAGTGGAGACGGTCCCTACGAGCAGTACTTC.

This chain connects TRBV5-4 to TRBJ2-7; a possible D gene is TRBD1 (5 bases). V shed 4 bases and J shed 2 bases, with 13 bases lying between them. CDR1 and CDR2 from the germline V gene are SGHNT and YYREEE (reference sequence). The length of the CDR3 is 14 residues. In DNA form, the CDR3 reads TGTGCCAGCAGCCACACGACAGATCCCTACGAGCAGTACTTC. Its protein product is CASSHTTDPYEQYF.

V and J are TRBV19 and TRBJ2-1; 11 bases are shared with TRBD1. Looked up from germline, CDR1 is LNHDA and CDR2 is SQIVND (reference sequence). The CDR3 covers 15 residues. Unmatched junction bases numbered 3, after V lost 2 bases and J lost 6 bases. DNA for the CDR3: TGTGCCAGTAGTATATGGGGGACAGGGGGCAATGAGCAGTTCTTC. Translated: CASSIWGTGGNEQFF.

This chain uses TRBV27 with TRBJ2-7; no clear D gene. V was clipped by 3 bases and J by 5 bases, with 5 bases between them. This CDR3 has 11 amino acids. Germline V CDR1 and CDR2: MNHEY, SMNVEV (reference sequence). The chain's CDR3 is CASSFPHEQYF. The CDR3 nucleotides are TGTGCCAGCAGTTTCCCCCACGAGCAGTACTTC.

The CDR3 loop reads CASRLILGTGELFF. Written as DNA, the CDR3 is TGTGCCAGCAGGCTTATATTAGGGACCGGGGAGCTGTTTTTT. The chain has TRBV27 and TRBJ2-2; D not resolved. This CDR3 has 14 amino acids. V lost 6 bases and J 5 bases, leaving 13 bases between the germline ends. Germline V gene lookup returns CDR1 MNHEY and CDR2 SMNVEV (reference sequence).

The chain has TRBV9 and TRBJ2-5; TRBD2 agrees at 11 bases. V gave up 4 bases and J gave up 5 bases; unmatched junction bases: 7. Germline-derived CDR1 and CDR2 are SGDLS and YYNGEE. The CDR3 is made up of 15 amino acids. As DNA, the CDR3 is TGTGCCAGCAGCAATAGCGGGGGGGCCTTGGAGACCCAGTACTTC. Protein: CASSNSGGALETQYF.

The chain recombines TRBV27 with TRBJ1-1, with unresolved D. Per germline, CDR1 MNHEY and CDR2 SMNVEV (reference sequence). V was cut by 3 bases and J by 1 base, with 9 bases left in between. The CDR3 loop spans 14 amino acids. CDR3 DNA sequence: TGTGCCAGCAGTTTTTTATTAGGGAACACTGAAGCTTTCTTT. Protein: CASSFLLGNTEAFF.

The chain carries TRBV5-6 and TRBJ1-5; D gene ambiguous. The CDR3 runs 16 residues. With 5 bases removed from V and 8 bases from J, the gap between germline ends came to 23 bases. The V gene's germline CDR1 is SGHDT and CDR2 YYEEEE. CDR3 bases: TGTGCCAGCAGTTCAATGGCTGGCCCACCAAGGGAGCCCCAGCATTTT. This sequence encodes CASSSMAGPPREPQHF. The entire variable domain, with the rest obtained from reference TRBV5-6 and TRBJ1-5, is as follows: DAGVTQSPTHLIKTRGQQVTLRCSPKSGHDTVSWYQQALGQGPQFIFQYYEEEERQRGNFPDRFSGHQFPNYSSELNVNALLLGDSALYLCASSSMAGPPREPQHFGDGTRLSIL.

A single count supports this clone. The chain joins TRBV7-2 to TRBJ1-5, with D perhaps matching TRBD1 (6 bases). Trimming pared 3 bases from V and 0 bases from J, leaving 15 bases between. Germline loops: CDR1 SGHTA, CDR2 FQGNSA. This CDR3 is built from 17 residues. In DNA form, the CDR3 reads TGTGCCAGCAGCTTCGGGACAAACATTTATAGCAATCAGCCCCAGCATTTT. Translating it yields CASSFGTNIYSNQPQHF.

For the CDR3, the DNA is TGTGCCAGCAGCCAAGCTCGGACTTCTGAAGCTTTCTTT. Its translation: CASSQARTSEAFF. The V call is TRBV4-2, the J call TRBJ1-1, with D unclear. The CDR3 sequence is 13 residues long. V was pared by 1 base and J by 6 bases, with 9 bases between. From germline, CDR1 is LGHNA and CDR2 YNFKEQ.

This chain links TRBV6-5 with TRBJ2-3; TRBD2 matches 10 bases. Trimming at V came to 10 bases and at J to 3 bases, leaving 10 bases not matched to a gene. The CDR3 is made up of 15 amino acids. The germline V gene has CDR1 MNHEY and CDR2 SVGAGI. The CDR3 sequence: CATGDASGGTDTQYF. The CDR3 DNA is TGTGCCACCGGAGACGCTAGCGGGGGAACAGATACGCAGTATTTT.

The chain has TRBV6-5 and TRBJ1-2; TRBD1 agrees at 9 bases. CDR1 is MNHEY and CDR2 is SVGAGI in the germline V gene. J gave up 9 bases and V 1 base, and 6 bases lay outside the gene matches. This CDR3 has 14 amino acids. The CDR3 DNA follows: TGTGCCAGCAGTTACTACACAGGGGGCGAGAGCTACACCTTC. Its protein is CASSYYTGGESYTF.

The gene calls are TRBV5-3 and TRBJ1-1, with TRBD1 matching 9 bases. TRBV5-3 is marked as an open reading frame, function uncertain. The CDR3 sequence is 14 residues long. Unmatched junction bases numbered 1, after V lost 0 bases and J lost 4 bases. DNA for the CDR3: TGTGCCAGAAGCTTGGGGGACAGGGTCACTGAAGCTTTCTTT. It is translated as CARSLGDRVTEAFF.

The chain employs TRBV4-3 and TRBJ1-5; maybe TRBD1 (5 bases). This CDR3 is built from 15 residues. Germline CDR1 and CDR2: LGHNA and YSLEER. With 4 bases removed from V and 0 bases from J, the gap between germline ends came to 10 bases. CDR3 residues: CASSLGRYSNQPQHF. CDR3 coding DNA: TGCGCCAGCAGCCTGGGACGGTATAGCAATCAGCCCCAGCATTTT.

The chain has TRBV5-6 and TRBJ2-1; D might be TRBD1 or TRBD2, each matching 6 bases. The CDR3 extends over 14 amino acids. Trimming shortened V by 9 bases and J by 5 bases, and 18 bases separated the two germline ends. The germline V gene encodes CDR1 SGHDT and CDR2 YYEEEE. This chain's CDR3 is CATGWGASDNEQFF. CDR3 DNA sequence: TGTGCCACGGGGTGGGGGGCGTCCGACAATGAGCAGTTCTTC. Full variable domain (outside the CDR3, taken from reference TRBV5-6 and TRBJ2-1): DAGVTQSPTHLIKTRGQQVTLRCSPKSGHDTVSWYQQALGQGPQFIFQYYEEEERQRGNFPDRFSGHQFPNYSSELNVNALLLGDSALYLCATGWGASDNEQFFGPGTRLTVL.

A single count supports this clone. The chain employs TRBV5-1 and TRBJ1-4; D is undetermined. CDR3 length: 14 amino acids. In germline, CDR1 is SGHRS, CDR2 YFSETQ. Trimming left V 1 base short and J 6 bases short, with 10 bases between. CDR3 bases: TGCGCCAGCAGCTTGTTGCCCGGGGATGAAAAACTGTTTTTT. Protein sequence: CASSLLPGDEKLFF.

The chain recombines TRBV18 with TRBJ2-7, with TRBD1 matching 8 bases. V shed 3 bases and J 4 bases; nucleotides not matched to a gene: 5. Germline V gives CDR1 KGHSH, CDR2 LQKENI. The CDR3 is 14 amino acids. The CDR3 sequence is CASSPRTGLYEQYF. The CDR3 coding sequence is TGTGCCAGCTCACCCCGGACAGGGCTTTACGAGCAGTACTTC.

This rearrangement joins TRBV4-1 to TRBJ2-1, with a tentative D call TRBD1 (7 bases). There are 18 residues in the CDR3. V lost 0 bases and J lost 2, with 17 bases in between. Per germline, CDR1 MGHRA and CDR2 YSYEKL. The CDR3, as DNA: TGCGCCAGCAGCCAAGACGATCTAGGAGGGGGCCCCTACAATGAGCAGTTCTTC. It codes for CASSQDDLGGGPYNEQFF.

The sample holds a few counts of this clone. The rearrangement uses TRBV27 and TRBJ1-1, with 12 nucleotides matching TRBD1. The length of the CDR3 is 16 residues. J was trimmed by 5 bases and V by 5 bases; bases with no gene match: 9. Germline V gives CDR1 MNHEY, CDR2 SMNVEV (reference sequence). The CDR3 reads CASSLGTGGARTEAFF. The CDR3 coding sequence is TGTGCCAGCAGTCTCGGGACAGGGGGCGCGAGGACTGAAGCTTTCTTT.

CDR3 bases: TGTGCTAGTGGTTTGGGGGGACAGGGGGCTAGCTATGGCTACACCTTC. It specifies CASGLGGQGASYGYTF. V gene TRBV12-5 combines with J gene TRBJ1-2, with TRBD1 matching 12 bases. Germline values: CDR1 LGHNT, CDR2 FRNRAP. Germline trimming cut 1 base from V and 4 bases from J; bases unmatched to any gene: 4. The CDR3 contains 16 residues.

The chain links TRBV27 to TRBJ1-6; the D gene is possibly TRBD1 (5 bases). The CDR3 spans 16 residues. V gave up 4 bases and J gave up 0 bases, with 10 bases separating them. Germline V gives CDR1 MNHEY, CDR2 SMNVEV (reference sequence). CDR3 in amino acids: CASSYRPSSYNSPLHF. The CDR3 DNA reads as TGTGCCAGCAGTTACAGGCCTAGCTCCTATAATTCACCCCTCCACTTT.

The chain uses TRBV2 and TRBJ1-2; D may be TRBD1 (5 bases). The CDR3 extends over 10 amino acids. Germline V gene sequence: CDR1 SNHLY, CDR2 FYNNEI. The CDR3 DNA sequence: TGTGCGGGGCAGGACTATGGCTACACCTTC. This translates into CAGQDYGYTF. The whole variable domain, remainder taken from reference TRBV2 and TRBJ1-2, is EPEVTQTPSHQVTQMGQEVILRCVPISNHLYFYWYRQILGQKVEFLVSFYNNEISEKSEIFDDQFSVERPDGSNFTLKIRSTKLEDSAMYFCAGQDYGYTFGSGTRLTVV.

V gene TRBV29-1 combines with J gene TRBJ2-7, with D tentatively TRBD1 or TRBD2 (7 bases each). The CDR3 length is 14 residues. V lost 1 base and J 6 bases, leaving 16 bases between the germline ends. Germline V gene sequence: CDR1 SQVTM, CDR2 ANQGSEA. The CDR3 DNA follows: TGCAGCGTTGAAGGGGGGAGGGGGCAGGGCGAGCAGTACTTC. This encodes CSVEGGRGQGEQYF.

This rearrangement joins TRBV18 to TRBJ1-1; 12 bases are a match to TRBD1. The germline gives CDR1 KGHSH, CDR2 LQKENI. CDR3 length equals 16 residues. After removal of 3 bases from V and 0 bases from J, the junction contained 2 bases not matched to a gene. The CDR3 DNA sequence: TGTGCCAGCTCACCGGGGACAGGGGGCCTGAACACTGAAGCTTTCTTT. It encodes CASSPGTGGLNTEAFF.